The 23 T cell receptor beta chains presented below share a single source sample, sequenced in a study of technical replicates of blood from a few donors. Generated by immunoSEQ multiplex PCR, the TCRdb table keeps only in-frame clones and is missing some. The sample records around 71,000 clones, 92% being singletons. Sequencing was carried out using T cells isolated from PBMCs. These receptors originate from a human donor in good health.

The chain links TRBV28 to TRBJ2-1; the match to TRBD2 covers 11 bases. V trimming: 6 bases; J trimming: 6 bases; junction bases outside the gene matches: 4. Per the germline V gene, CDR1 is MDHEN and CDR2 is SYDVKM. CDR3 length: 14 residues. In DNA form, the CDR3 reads TGTGCCAGCAGAGGACTAGCGGGTATCAATGAGCAGTTCTTC. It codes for CASRGLAGINEQFF.

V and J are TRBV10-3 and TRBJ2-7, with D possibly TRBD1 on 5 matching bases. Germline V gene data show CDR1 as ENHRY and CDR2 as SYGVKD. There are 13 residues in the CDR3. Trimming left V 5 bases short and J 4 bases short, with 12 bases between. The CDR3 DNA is TGTGCCATCAGTCTGACAGTGAAGTACGAGCAGTACTTC. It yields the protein CAISLTVKYEQYF.

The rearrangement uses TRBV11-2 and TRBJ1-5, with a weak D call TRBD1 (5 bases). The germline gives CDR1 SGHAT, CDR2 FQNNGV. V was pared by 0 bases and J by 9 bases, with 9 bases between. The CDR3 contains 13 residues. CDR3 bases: TGTGCCAGCAGCTTAGATAGGGGTCGGCCCCAGCATTTT. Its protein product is CASSLDRGRPQHF.

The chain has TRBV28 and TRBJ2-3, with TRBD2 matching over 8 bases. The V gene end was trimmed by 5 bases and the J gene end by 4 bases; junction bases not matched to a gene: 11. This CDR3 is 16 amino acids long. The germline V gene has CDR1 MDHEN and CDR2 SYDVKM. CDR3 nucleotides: TGTGCCAGCAGTCCGAGGCTCGCGGGAGGTCCAGATACGCAGTATTTT. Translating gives CASSPRLAGGPDTQYF.

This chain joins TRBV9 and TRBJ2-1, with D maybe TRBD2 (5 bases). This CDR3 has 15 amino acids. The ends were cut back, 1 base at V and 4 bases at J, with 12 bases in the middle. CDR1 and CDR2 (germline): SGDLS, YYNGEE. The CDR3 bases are TGTGCCAGCAGCGTAAAGGGAGTAAATTACAATGAGCAGTTCTTC. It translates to CASSVKGVNYNEQFF.

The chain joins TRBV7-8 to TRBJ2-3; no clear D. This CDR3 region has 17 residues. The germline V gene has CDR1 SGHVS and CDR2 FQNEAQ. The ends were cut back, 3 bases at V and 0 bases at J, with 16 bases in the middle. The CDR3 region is CASSFPRVYISTDTQYF. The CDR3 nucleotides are TGTGCCAGCAGCTTCCCACGGGTGTACATCAGCACAGATACGCAGTATTTT.

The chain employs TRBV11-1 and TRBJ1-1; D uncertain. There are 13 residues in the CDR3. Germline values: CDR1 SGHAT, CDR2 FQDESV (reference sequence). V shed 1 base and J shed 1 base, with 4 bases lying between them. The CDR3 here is CASSLDRNTEAFF. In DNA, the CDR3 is TGTGCCAGCAGCTTAGACAGGAACACTGAAGCTTTCTTT.

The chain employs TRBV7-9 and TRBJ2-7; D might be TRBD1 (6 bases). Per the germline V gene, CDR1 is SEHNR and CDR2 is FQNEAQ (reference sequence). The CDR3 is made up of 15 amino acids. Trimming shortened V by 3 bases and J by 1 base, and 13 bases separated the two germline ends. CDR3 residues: CASSFTGDKSYEQYF. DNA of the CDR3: TGTGCCAGCAGCTTTACCGGGGACAAATCCTACGAGCAGTACTTC.

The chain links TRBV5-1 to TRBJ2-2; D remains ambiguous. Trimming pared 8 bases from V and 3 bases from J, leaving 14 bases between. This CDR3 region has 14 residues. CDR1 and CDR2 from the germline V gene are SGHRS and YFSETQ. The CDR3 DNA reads TGCGCCAGTACACGGGTACCGGACACCGGGGAGCTGTTTTTT. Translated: CASTRVPDTGELFF.

CDR3 in DNA: TGTGCCAGCAGCTTAAAGGGCGGGAGCAACTACGAGCAGTACTTC. Translated: CASSLKGGSNYEQYF. The chain employs TRBV7-9 and TRBJ2-7; 7 bases map to TRBD2. The CDR3 spans 15 residues. Losses at the gene ends were 2 bases for V and 3 bases for J; bases not matched to a gene: 7. Germline assignment: CDR1 SEHNR and CDR2 FQNEAQ (reference sequence).

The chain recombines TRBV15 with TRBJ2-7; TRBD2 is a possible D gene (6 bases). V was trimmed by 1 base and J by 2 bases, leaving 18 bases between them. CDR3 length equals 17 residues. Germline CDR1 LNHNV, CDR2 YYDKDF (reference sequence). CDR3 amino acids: CATSRGLVLGMAYEQYF. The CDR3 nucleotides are TGTGCCACCAGCAGAGGACTAGTCTTGGGCATGGCCTACGAGCAGTACTTC.

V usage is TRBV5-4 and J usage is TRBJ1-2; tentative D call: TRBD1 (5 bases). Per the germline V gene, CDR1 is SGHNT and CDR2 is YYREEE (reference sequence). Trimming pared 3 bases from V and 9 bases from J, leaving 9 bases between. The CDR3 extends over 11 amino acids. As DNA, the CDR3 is TGTGCCAGCAGCTACGGGGGAAGCTACACCTTC. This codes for CASSYGGSYTF.

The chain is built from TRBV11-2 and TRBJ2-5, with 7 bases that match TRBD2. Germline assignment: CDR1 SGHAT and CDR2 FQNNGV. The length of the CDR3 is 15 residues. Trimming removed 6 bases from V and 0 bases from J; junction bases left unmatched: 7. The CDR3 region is CASSTSGGYQETQYF. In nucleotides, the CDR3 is TGTGCCAGCAGTACCTCGGGAGGATACCAAGAGACCCAGTACTTC.

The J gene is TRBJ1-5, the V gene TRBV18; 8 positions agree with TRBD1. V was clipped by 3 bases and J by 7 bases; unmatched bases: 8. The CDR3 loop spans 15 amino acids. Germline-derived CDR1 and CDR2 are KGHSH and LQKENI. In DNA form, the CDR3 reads TGTGCCAGCTCACCGAGCCGGGACAGGTACCAGCCCCAGCATTTT. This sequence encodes CASSPSRDRYQPQHF.

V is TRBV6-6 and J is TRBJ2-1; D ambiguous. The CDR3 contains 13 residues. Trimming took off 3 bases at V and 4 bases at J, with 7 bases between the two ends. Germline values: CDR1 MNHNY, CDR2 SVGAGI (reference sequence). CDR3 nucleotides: TGTGCCAGCAGTTATGGAGCGTACAATGAGCAGTTCTTC. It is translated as CASSYGAYNEQFF.

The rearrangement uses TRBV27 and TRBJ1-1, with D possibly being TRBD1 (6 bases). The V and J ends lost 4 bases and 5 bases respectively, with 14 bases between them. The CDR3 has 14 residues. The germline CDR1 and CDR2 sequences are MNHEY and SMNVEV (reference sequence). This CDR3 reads CASSSVQGLTEAFF. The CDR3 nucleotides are TGTGCCAGCAGTTCTGTACAGGGTCTGACTGAAGCTTTCTTT.

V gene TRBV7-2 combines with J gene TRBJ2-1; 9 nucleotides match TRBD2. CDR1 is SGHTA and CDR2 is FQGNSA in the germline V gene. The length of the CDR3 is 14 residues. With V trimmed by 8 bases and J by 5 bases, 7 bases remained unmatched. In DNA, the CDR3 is TGTGCCAGCGTCCTAGCGGGGCTAAACAATGAGCAGTTCTTC. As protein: CASVLAGLNNEQFF.

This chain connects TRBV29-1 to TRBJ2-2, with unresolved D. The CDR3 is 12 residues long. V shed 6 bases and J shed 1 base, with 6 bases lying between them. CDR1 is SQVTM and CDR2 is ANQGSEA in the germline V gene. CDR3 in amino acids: CSVAGNTGELFF. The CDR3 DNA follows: TGCAGCGTGGCAGGGAACACCGGGGAGCTGTTTTTT.

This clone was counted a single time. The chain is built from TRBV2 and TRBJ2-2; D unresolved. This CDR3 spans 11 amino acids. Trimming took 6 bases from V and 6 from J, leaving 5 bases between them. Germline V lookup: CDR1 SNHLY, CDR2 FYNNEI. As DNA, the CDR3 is TGTGCCAGCAGACAAGCCGGGGAGCTGTTTTTT. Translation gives CASRQAGELFF.

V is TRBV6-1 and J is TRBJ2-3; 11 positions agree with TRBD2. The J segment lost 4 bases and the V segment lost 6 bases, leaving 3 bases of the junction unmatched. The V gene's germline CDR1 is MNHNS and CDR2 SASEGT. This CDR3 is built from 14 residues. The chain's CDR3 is CASRTSGISDTQYF. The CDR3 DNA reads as TGTGCCAGCAGGACTAGCGGGATCTCAGATACGCAGTATTTT.

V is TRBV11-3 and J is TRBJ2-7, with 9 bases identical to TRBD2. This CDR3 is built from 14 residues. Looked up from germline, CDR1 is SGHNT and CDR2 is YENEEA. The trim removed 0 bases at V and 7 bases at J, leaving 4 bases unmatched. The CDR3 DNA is TGTGCCAGCAGCTTAGAGGGACTAGCAGCTGAGCAGTACTTC. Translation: CASSLEGLAAEQYF.

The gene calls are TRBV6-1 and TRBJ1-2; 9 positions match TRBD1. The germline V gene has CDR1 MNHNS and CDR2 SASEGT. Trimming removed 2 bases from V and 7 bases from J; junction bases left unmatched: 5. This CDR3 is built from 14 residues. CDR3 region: CASSEYRDRAGYTF. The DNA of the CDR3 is TGTGCCAGCAGTGAATATAGGGACAGGGCTGGCTACACCTTC.

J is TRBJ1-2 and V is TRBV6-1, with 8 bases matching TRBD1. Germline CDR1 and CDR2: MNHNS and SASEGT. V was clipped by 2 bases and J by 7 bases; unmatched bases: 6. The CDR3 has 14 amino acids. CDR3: CASSEHDRGSGYTF. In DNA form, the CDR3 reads TGTGCCAGCAGTGAACATGACAGGGGAAGTGGCTACACCTTC.